The 19 T cell receptor beta chains given below trace back to one sample, sequenced in a study of cytomegalovirus exposure and HLA in healthy donors. Produced via immunoSEQ multiplex PCR; TCRdb's table is partial and in-frame only. The data show 350,000 or so clones, approximately 90% seen once. The specimen was PBMCs. The receptors were gathered from a young woman in good health and CMV-seronegative.

V and J are TRBV28 and TRBJ2-7; TRBD1 aligns across 9 bases. Looked up from germline, CDR1 is MDHEN and CDR2 is SYDVKM. CDR3 length: 14 amino acids. Unmatched junction bases numbered 11, after V lost 7 bases and J lost 7 bases. The CDR3 DNA sequence: TGTGCCAGCAATCCGGGACAGGGCCCTTGGGAGCAGTACTTC. Its protein product is CASNPGQGPWEQYF.

Of note for this clone: The identical CDR3 is also encoded by other nucleotide sequences in the sample. The chain couples TRBV18 to TRBJ1-1; 8 bases match TRBD1. The junction had 0 bases not matched to a gene; V was cut back by 5 bases and J by 1 base. Germline V gene data show CDR1 as KGHSH and CDR2 as LQKENI. The CDR3 sequence is 13 residues long. CDR3 residues: CASSGQGNTEAFF. CDR3 sequence (DNA): TGTGCCAGCTCAGGACAGGGGAACACTGAAGCTTTCTTT. The full variable domain, completed using reference TRBV18 and TRBJ1-1, is NAGVMQNPRHLVRRRGQEARLRCSPMKGHSHVYWYRQLPEEGLKFMVYLQKENIIDESGMPKERFSAEFPKEGPSILRIQQVVRGDSAAYFCASSGQGNTEAFFGQGTRLTVV.

This chain uses TRBV11-2 with TRBJ1-1; 7 nucleotides align to TRBD1. Looked up from germline, CDR1 is SGHAT and CDR2 is FQNNGV. CDR3 size: 13 residues. The junction had 4 bases not matched to a gene; V was cut back by 3 bases and J by 6 bases. DNA for the CDR3: TGTGCCAGCAGCTTCGGGACAGACCCTGAAGCTTTCTTT. Encoded protein: CASSFGTDPEAFF.

The chain links TRBV6-1 to TRBJ1-2, with 7 bases lining up with TRBD1. Germline CDR1 reads MNHNS; CDR2 reads SASEGT. J gave up 2 bases and V 4 bases, and 4 bases lay outside the gene matches. The CDR3 sequence is 14 residues long. The chain's CDR3 is CASSVDRVNYGYTF. As DNA, the CDR3 is TGTGCCAGCAGTGTTGACAGGGTGAACTATGGCTACACCTTC.

This clone was recorded a few times. This rearrangement joins TRBV6-5 to TRBJ1-5; TRBD1 aligns across 8 bases. The CDR3 runs to 16 residues. Germline CDR1 and CDR2: MNHEY and SVGAGI. The ends lost 4 bases at V and 2 bases at J; junction bases unmatched: 7. CDR3 sequence: CASSSLDRVGNQPQHF. The CDR3 nucleotides are TGTGCCAGCAGTTCCCTGGACAGGGTAGGCAATCAGCCCCAGCATTTT.

This clone appeared a single time. This sequence joins TRBV7-2 and TRBJ2-1, with TRBD1 matching 7 bases. The CDR3 has 13 amino acids. The J segment lost 15 bases and the V segment lost 5 bases, leaving 13 bases of the junction unmatched. The V gene's germline CDR1 is SGHTA and CDR2 FQGNSA. CDR3 coding DNA: TGTGCCAGCAGCCATAGGGACAGCGTTAATCGGTTCTTC. It codes for CASSHRDSVNRFF. Looking up the rest from reference TRBV7-2 and TRBJ2-1 gives the full variable domain: GAGVSQSPSNKVTEKGKDVELRCDPISGHTALYWYRQSLGQGLEFLIYFQGNSAPDKSGLPSDRFSAERTGGSVSTLTIQRTQQEDSAVYLCASSHRDSVNRFFGPGTRLTVL.

For the CDR3, the DNA is TGTGCCAGCAGCCCCCGACTAGCGGGATTTGAAGAGCAGTACTTC. Its translation is CASSPRLAGFEEQYF. The chain employs TRBV7-3 and TRBJ2-7; 11 nucleotides align to TRBD2. The CDR3 runs 15 residues. The germline V gene has CDR1 SGHTA and CDR2 FQGTGA. The V segment lost 5 bases and the J segment 7 bases; nucleotides outside the gene matches: 10.

The V and J genes are TRBV2 and TRBJ2-3, with 7 bases fitting TRBD2. The CDR3 sequence is 16 residues long. The V segment lost 7 bases and the J segment 0 bases; nucleotides outside the gene matches: 10. The germline CDR1 and CDR2 sequences are SNHLY and FYNNEI. The CDR3 is CASTALALVSTDTQYF. The CDR3 bases are TGTGCCAGCACCGCACTAGCGCTAGTGAGCACAGATACGCAGTATTTT.

This clone occurred a few times. The V gene is TRBV9, the J gene TRBJ2-3, with TRBD2 matching 8 bases. The junction had 2 bases not matched to a gene; V was cut back by 3 bases and J by 2 bases. The CDR3 consists of 14 residues. Germline V gene data show CDR1 as SGDLS and CDR2 as YYNGEE. In DNA form, the CDR3 reads TGTGCCAGCAGCGGGACTAGCCCCACAGATACGCAGTATTTT. This gives the protein CASSGTSPTDTQYF.

The J gene is TRBJ1-5, the V gene TRBV7-2, with D unclear. Trimming cost V 2 bases and J 5 bases, with 7 bases left between them. CDR3 length: 13 residues. Per the germline V gene, CDR1 is SGHTA and CDR2 is FQGNSA. Here the CDR3 reads CASSLSGYQPQHF. The CDR3 DNA reads TGTGCCAGCAGCTTATCGGGTTATCAGCCCCAGCATTTT.

The chain uses TRBV7-9 and TRBJ1-5, with 9 nucleotides matching TRBD1. V trimming: 0 bases; J trimming: 9 bases; junction bases outside the gene matches: 3. Germline V gene sequence: CDR1 SEHNR, CDR2 FQNEAQ (reference sequence). The CDR3 totals 14 residues. CDR3 DNA: TGTGCCAGCAGCTTAGCTTCGGGACAGGGGCCCCAGCATTTT. Protein sequence: CASSLASGQGPQHF.

The chain is built from TRBV2 and TRBJ1-1; D might be TRBD1 (5 bases). Deletions cut 6 bases from V and 6 bases from J, with 20 bases between. Germline V gives CDR1 SNHLY, CDR2 FYNNEI. The CDR3 consists of 15 residues. In DNA form, the CDR3 reads TGTGCCAGCAGCCTCGGGGGGTCAGGGATCGCTGAAGCTTTCTTT. Protein sequence: CASSLGGSGIAEAFF.

CDR3: CASSITLAAPGEQYF. CDR3 coding DNA: TGTGCCAGTAGTATAACTTTAGCGGCGCCGGGGGAGCAGTACTTC. The chain has TRBV19 and TRBJ2-7; possible D gene TRBD2, 6 bases. Trimming left V 2 bases short and J 7 bases short, with 18 bases between. The CDR3 runs to 15 residues. Germline V gene data show CDR1 as LNHDA and CDR2 as SQIVND (reference sequence).

In its sample, this clone was seen once. V is TRBV7-2 and J is TRBJ1-5; TRBD1 might be the D (5 bases). V lost 5 bases to trimming and J lost 0 bases, with 17 bases between them. This CDR3 region has 17 residues. Germline V CDR1 and CDR2: SGHTA, FQGNSA. The CDR3 protein is CASSQMSGGNSNQPQHF. The DNA of the CDR3 is TGTGCCAGCAGCCAAATGTCCGGGGGGAATAGCAATCAGCCCCAGCATTTT.

The chain combines TRBV28 with TRBJ2-7; weak D call: TRBD1 (6 bases). This CDR3 comprises 12 residues. CDR1 and CDR2 from the germline V gene are MDHEN and SYDVKM. V dropped 6 bases and J dropped 5 bases, with 11 bases sitting between them. CDR3: CASRTGRNEQYF. Here the CDR3 DNA reads TGTGCCAGCAGAACAGGGCGAAACGAGCAGTACTTC. Full variable domain (rest looked up from reference TRBV28 and TRBJ2-7): DVKVTQSSRYLVKRTGEKVFLECVQDMDHENMFWYRQDPGLGLRLIYFSYDVKMKEKGDIPEGYSVSREKKERFSLILESASTNQTSMYLCASRTGRNEQYFGPGTRLTVT.

The gene calls are TRBV6-5 and TRBJ1-1; no clear D gene. Germline-derived CDR1 and CDR2 are MNHEY and SVGAGI. This CDR3 spans 13 amino acids. V gave up 0 bases and J gave up 7 bases, with 9 bases separating them. The DNA of the CDR3 is TGTGCCAGCAGTTACTCCTCGAGTAATGAAGCTTTCTTT. Translated: CASSYSSSNEAFF.

The chain joins TRBV18 to TRBJ1-2, with D uncertain. CDR3 length: 16 residues. V was clipped by 2 bases and J by 4 bases, with 17 bases between them. CDR1 and CDR2 (germline): KGHSH, LQKENI. The CDR3 DNA follows: TGTGCCAGCTCACCATCTTACGAACTCAGAGGCTATGGCTACACCTTC. Translated, it gives CASSPSYELRGYGYTF.

This clone was seen more than once but under ten times. The rearrangement joins TRBV2 to TRBJ2-7, with TRBD1 matching 10 bases. Per germline, CDR1 SNHLY and CDR2 FYNNEI. V was pared by 5 bases and J by 6 bases, with 7 bases of the junction left unmatched. CDR3 length equals 14 residues. In nucleotides, the CDR3 is TGTGCCAGCAGTTACGACAGGGGGCGCCTCGAGCAGTACTTC. As protein: CASSYDRGRLEQYF.

The V call is TRBV18, the J call TRBJ1-5; D possibly corresponds to TRBD1 (6 bases). The CDR3 is made up of 16 amino acids. The V gene's germline CDR1 is KGHSH and CDR2 LQKENI. The ends were cut back, 2 bases at V and 6 bases at J, with 17 bases in the middle. The CDR3 region is CASSPVAQGFSQPQHF. Here the CDR3 DNA reads TGTGCCAGCTCACCAGTGGCCCAGGGGTTTTCTCAGCCCCAGCATTTT.